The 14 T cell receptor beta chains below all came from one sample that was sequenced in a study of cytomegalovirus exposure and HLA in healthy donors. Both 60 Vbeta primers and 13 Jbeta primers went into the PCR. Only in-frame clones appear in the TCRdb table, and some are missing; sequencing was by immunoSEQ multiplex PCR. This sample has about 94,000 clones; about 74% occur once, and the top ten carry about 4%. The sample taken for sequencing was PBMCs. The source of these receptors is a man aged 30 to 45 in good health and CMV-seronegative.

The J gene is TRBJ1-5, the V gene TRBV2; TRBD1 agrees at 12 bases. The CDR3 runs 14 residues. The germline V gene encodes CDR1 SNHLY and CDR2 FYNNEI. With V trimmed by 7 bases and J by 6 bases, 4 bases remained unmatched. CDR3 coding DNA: TGTGCCAGCACAGGGACAGGGGGCTTTCAGCCCCAGCATTTT. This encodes CASTGTGGFQPQHF.

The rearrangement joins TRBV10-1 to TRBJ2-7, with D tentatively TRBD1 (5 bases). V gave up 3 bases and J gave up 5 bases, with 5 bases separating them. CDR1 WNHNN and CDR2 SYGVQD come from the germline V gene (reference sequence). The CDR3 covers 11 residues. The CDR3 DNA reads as TGCGCCAGCAGTGAAGGGGACGAGCAGTACTTC. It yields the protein CASSEGDEQYF.

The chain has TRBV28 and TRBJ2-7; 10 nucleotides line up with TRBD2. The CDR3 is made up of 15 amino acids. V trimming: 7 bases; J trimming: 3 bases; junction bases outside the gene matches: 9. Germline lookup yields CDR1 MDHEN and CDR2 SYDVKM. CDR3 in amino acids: CASTKAGGMGYEQYF. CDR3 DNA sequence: TGTGCCAGCACCAAAGCGGGAGGGATGGGCTACGAGCAGTACTTC.

CDR3: CASSQVRTGGAGYGYTF. For the CDR3, the DNA is TGCGCCAGCAGCCAAGTCCGAACAGGGGGCGCGGGCTATGGCTACACCTTC. The rearrangement uses TRBV4-3 and TRBJ1-2, with TRBD1 identical over 9 bases. This CDR3 has 17 amino acids. Germline loops: CDR1 LGHNA, CDR2 YSLEER. Trimming cost V 1 base and J 4 bases; bases outside gene matches: 10.

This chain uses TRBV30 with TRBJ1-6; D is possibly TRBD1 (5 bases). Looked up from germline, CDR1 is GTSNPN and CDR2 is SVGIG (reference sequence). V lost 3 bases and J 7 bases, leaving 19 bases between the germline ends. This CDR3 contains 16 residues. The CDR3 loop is CAWRDPLGQSNSPLHF. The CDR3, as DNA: TGTGCCTGGAGAGATCCCCTGGGGCAGTCCAATTCACCCCTCCACTTT.

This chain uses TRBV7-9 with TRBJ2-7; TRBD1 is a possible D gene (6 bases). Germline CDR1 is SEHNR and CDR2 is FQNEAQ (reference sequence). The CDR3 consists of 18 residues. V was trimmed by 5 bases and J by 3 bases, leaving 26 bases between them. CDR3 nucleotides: TGTGCCAGCAGCCCCCCAAAACCAGACAGGTCTCCTTTCTACGAGCAGTACTTC. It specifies CASSPPKPDRSPFYEQYF.

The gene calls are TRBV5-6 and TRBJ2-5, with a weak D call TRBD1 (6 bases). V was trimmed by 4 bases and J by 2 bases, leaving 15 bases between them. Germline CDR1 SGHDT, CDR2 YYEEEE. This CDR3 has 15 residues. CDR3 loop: CASSGLDRRQETQYF. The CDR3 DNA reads TGTGCCAGCAGCGGATTGGACAGAAGGCAAGAGACCCAGTACTTC.

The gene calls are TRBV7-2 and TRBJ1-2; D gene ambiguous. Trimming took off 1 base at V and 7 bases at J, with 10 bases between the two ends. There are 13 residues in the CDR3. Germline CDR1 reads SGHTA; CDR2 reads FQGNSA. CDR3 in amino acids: CASSLVIRSGYTF. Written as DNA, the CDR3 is TGTGCCAGCAGCTTAGTAATTAGGAGTGGCTACACCTTC. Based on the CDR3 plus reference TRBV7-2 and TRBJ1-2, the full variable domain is GAGVSQSPSNKVTEKGKDVELRCDPISGHTALYWYRQSLGQGLEFLIYFQGNSAPDKSGLPSDRFSAERTGGSVSTLTIQRTQQEDSAVYLCASSLVIRSGYTFGSGTRLTVV.

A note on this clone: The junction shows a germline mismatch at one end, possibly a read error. The CDR3: CVSKQDKAYEQYF. The DNA of the CDR3 is TGCGTCAGCAAGCAGGACAAGGCCTACGAGCAGTACTTC. The chain recombines TRBV5-1 with TRBJ2-7; perhaps TRBD1 as D (5 bases). CDR3 length: 13 residues. Per germline, CDR1 SGHRS and CDR2 YFSETQ.

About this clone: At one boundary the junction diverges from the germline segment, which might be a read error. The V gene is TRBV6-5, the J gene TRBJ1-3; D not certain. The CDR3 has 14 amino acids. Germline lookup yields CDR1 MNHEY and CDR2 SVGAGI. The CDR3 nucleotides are TGTGCCAGCAGTTACTCGTCAGCTGGAGACACCATATATTTT. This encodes CASSYSSAGDTIYF.

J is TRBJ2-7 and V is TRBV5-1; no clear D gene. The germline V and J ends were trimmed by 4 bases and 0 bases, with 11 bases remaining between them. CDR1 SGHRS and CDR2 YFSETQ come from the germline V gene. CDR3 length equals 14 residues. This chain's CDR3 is CASSATEYSYEQYF. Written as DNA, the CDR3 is TGCGCCAGCAGCGCAACAGAATACTCCTACGAGCAGTACTTC.

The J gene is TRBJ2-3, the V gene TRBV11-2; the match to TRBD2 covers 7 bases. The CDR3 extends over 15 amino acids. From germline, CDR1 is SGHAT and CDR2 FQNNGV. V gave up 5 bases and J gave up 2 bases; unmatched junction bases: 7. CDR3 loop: CASSRTAGYTDTQYF. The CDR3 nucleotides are TGTGCCAGCAGCCGAACAGCGGGGTACACAGATACGCAGTATTTT.

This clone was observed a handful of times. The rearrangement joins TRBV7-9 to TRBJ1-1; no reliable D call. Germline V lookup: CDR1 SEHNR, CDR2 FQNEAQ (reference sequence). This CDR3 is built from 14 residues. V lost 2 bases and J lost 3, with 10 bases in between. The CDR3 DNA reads TGTGCCAGCAGCTTAAGCGGTAGCGACACTGAAGCTTTCTTT. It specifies CASSLSGSDTEAFF.

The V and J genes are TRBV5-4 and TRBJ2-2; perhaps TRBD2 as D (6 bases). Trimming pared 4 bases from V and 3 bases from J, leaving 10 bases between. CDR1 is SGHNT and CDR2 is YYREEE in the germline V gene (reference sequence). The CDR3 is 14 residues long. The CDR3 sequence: CASSPGRDTGELFF. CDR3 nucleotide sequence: TGTGCCAGCAGCCCCGGGAGAGACACCGGGGAGCTGTTTTTT.